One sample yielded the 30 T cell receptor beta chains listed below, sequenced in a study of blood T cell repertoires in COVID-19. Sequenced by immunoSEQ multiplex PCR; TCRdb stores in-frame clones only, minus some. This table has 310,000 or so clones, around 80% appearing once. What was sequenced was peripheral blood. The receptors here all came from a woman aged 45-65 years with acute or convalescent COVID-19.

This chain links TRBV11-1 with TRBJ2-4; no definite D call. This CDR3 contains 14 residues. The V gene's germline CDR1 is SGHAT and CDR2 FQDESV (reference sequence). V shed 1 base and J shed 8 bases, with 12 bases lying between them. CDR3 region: CASSLESVFDIQYF. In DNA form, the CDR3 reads TGTGCCAGCAGCTTAGAATCGGTTTTTGACATTCAGTACTTC.

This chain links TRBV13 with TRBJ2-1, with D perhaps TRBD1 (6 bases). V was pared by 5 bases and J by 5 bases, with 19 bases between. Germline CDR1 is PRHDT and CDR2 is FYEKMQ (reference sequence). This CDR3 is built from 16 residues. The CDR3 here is CASSPGGRRYNNEQFF. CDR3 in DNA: TGTGCCAGCAGCCCTGGGGGCAGGAGGTACAACAATGAGCAGTTCTTC.

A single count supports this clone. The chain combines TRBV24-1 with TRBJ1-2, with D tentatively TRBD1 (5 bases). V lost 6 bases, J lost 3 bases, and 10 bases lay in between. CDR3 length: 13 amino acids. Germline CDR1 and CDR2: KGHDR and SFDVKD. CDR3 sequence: CATSLGGDYGYTF. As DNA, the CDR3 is TGTGCCACCAGTCTTGGAGGGGACTATGGCTACACCTTC.

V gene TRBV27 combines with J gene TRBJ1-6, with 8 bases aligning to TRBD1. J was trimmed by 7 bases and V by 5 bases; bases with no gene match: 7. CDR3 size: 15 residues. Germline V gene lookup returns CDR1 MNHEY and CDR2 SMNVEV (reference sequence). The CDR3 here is CASSPWDRKNSPLHF. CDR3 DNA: TGTGCCAGCAGTCCCTGGGACAGGAAAAATTCACCCCTCCACTTT.

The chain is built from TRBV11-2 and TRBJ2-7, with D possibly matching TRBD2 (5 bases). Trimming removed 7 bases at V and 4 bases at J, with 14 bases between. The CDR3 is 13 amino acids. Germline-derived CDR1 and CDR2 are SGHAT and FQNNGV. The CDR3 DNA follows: TGTGCCAGCACCCGAGGTAGGGAGTACGAGCAGTACTTC. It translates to CASTRGREYEQYF.

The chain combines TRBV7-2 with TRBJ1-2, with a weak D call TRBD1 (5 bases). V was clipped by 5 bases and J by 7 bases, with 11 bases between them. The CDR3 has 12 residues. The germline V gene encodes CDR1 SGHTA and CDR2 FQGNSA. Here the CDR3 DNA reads TGTGCCAGCAGCCAGGGAGGGATTGGCTACACCTTC. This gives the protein CASSQGGIGYTF.

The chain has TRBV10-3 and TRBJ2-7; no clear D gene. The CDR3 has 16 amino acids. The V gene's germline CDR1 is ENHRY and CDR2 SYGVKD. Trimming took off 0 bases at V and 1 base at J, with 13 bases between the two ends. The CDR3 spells CAISESIGRRSYEQYV. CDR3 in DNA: TGTGCCATCAGTGAGTCGATTGGCAGGCGTTCCTACGAGCAGTACGTC.

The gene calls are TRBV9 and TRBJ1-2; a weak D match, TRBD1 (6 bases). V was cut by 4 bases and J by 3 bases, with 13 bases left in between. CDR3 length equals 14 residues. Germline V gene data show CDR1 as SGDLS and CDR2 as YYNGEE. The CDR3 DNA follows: TGTGCCAGCAGCTCGGGGACACCCGACTATGGCTACACCTTC. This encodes CASSSGTPDYGYTF.

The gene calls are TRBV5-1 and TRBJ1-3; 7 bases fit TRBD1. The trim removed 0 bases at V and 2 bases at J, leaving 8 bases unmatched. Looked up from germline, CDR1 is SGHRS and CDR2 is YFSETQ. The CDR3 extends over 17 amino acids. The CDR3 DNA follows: TGCGCCAGCAGCTTGGGACAGGGAGAGGGTACTGGAAACACCATATATTTT. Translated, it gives CASSLGQGEGTGNTIYF.

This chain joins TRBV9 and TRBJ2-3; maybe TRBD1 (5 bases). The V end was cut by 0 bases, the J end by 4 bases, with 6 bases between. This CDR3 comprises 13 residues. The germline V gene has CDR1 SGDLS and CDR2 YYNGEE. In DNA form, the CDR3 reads TGTGCCAGCAGCGTAGAAGGGGCAGATACGCAGTATTTT. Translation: CASSVEGADTQYF.

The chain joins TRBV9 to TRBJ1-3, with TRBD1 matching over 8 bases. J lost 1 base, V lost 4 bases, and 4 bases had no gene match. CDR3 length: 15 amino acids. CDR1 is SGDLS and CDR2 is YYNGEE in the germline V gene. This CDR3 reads CASSPRTGSGNTIYF. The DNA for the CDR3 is TGTGCCAGCAGCCCCCGGACAGGGTCTGGAAACACCATATATTTT.

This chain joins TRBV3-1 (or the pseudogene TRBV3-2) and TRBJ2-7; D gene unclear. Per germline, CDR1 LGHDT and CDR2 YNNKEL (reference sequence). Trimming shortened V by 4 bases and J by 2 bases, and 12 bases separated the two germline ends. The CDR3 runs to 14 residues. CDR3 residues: CASSLNENPYEQYF. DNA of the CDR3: TGTGCCAGCAGCCTTAATGAGAACCCCTACGAGCAGTACTTC.

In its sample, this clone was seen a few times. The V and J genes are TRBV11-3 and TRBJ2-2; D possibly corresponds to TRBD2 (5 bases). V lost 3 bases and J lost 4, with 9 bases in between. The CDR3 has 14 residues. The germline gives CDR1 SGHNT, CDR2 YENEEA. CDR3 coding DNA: TGTGCCAGCAGCTTGGGCGGAGGCACCGGGGAGCTGTTTTTT. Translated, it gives CASSLGGGTGELFF. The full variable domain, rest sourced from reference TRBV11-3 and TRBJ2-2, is EAGVVQSPRYKIIEKKQPVAFWCNPISGHNTLYWYLQNLGQGPELLIRYENEEAVDDSQLPKDRFSAERLKGVDSTLKIQPAELGDSAVYLCASSLGGGTGELFFGEGSRLTVL.

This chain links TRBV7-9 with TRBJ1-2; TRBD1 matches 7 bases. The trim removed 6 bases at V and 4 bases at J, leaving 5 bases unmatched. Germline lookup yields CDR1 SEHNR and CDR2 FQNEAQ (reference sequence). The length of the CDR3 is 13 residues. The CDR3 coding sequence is TGTGCCAGCAGTCTTCGGGACAGCTATGGCTACACCTTC. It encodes CASSLRDSYGYTF.

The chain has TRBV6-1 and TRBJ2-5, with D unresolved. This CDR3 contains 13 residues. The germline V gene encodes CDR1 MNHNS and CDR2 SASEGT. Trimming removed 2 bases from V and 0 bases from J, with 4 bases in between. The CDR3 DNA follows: TGTGCCAGCAGTGAATTCTACCAAGAGACCCAGTACTTC. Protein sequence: CASSEFYQETQYF.

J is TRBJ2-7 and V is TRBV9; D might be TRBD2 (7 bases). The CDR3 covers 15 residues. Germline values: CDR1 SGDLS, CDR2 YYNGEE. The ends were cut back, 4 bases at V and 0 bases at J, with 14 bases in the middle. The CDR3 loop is CASSWGGANSYEQYF. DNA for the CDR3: TGTGCCAGCAGCTGGGGGGGCGCAAACTCCTACGAGCAGTACTTC.

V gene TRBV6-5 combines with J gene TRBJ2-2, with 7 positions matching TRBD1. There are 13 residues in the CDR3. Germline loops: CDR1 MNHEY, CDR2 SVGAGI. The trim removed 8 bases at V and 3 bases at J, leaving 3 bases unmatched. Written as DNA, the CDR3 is TGTGCCAGCTACAGGGGAGACACCGGGGAGCTGTTTTTT. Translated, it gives CASYRGDTGELFF.

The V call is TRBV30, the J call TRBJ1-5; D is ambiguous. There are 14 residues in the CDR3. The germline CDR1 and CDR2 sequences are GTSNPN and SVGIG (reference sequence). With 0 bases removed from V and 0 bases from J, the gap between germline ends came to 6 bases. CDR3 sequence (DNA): TGTGCCTGGAGTGTTTATCGTAGCAATCAGCCCCAGCATTTT. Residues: CAWSVYRSNQPQHF.

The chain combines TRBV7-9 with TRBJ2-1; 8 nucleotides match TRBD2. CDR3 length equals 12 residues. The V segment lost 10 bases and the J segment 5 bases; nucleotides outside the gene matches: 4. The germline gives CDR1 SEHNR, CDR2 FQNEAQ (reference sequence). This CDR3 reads CATRGGDNEQFF. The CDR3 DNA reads TGTGCCACCCGGGGGGGTGACAATGAGCAGTTCTTC.

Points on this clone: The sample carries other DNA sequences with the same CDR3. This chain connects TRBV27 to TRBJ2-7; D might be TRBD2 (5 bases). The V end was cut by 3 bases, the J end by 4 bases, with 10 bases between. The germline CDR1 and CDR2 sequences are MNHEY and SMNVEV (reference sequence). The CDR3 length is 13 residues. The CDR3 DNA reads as TGTGCCAGCAGTTTGGGCACGGGGTACGAGCAGTACTTC. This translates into CASSLGTGYEQYF.

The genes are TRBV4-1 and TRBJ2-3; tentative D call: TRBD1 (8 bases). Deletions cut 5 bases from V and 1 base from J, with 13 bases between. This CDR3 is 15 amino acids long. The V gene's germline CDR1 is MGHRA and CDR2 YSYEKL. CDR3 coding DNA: TGCGCCAGCAGCTACACAGGGGGGGGCACAGATACGCAGTATTTT. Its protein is CASSYTGGGTDTQYF.

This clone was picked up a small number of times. The CDR3 protein is CASSFPDRAHEQYV. DNA for the CDR3: TGTGCCAGCAGCTTCCCCGACAGGGCCCACGAGCAGTACGTC. The chain joins TRBV7-8 to TRBJ2-7; 7 bases are a match to TRBD1. CDR1 and CDR2 (germline): SGHVS, FQNEAQ. The ends lost 3 bases at V and 5 bases at J; junction bases unmatched: 7. The CDR3 covers 14 residues.

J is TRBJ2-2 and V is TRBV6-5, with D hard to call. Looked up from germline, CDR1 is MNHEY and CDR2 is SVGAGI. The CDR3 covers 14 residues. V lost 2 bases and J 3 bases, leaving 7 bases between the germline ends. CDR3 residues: CASSYERYTGELFF. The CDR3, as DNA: TGTGCCAGCAGTTACGAGCGCTACACCGGGGAGCTGTTTTTT.

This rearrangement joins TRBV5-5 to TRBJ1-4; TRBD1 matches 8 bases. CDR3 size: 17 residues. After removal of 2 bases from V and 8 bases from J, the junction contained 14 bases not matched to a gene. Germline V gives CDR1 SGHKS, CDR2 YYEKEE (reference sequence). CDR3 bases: TGTGCCAGCAGCTTATCTGCAATCGACAGGGGATGGGAAAAACTGTTTTTT. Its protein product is CASSLSAIDRGWEKLFF.

The CDR3 DNA sequence: TGCAGCGGGGGGGACAGCCAATCTTATGGCTACACCTTC. This gives the protein CSGGDSQSYGYTF. The rearrangement joins TRBV29-1 to TRBJ1-2; 7 positions agree with TRBD1. Unmatched junction bases numbered 10, after V lost 7 bases and J lost 5 bases. CDR1 is SQVTM, CDR2 ANQGSEA, per germline. The CDR3 is 13 amino acids.

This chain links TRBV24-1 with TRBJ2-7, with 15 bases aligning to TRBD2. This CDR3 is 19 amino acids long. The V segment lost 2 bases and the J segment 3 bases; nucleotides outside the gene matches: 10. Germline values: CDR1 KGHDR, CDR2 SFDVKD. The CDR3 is CATSDSCPGTSGGYYEQYV. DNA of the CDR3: TGTGCCACCAGTGATTCCTGTCCCGGGACTAGCGGGGGGTACTACGAGCAGTACGTC.

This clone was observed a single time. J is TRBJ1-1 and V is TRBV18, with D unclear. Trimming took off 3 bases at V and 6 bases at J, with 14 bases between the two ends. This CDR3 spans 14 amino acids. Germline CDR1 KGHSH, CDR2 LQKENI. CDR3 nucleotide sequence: TGTGCCAGCTCACCCATAGGTATCCAGGCTGAAGCTTTCTTT. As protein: CASSPIGIQAEAFF.

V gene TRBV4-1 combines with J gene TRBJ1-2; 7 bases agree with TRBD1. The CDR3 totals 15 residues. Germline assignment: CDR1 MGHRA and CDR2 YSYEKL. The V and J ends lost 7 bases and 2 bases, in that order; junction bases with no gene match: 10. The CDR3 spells CASTQNQGENYGYTF. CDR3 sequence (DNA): TGCGCCAGCACTCAAAACCAGGGGGAGAACTATGGCTACACCTTC.

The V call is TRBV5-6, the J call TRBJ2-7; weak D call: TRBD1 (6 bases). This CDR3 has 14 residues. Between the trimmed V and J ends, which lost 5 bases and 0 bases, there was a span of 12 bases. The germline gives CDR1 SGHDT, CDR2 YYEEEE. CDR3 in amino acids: CASSDRPSSYEQYV. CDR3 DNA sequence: TGTGCCAGCAGTGACAGGCCGAGCTCCTACGAGCAGTACGTC.

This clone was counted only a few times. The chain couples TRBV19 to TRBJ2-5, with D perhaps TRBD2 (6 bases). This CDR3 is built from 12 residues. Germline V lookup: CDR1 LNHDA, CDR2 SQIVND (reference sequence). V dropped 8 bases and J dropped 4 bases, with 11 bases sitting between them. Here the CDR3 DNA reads TGTGCCAGTGGGGGAGCGGGAGAGACCCAGTACTTC. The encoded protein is CASGGAGETQYF. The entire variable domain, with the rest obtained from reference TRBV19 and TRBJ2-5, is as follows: DGGITQSPKYLFRKEGQNVTLSCEQNLNHDAMYWYRQDPGQGLRLIYYSQIVNDFQKGDIAEGYSVSREKKESFPLTVTSAQKNPTAFYLCASGGAGETQYFGPGTRLLVL.